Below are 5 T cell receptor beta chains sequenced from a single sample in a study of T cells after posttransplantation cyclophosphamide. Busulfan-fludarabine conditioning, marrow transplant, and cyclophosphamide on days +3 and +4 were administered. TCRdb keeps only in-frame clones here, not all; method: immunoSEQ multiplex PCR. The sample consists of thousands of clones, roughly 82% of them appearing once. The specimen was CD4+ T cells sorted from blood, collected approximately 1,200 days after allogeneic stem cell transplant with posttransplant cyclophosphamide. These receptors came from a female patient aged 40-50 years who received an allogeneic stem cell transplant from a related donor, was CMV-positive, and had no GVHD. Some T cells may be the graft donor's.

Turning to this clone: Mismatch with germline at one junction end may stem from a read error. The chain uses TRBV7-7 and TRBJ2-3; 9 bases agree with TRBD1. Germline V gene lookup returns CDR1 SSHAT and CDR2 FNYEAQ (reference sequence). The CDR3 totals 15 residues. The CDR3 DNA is TGTGCTAGCAGCTTAGGGACAGGGAGCACAGATACGCAGTATTTT. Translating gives CASSLGTGSTDTQYF.

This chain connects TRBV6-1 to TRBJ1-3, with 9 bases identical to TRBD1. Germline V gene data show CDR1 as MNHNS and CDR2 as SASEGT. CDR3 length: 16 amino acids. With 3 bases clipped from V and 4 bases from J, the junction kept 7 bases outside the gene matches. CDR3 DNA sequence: TGTGCCAGCAGTGAGTTAACAGGGGGCTTAGGAAACACCATATATTTT. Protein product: CASSELTGGLGNTIYF.

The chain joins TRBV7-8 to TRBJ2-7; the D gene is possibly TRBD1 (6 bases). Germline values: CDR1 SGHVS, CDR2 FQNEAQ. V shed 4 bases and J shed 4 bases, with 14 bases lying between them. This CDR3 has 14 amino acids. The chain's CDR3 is CASSSSRGRYEQYF. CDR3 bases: TGTGCCAGCAGCTCGTCCAGGGGAAGGTACGAGCAGTACTTC.

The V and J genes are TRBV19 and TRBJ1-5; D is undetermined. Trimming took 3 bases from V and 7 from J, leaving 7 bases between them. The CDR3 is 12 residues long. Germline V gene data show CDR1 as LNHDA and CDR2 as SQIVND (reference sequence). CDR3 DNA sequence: TGTGCCAGTAGTATGGTACAGCAGCCCCAGCATTTT. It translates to CASSMVQQPQHF.

In nucleotides, the CDR3 is TGTGCCAGCTCTGGACTTACTAACACCGGGGAGCTGTTTTTT. Encoded protein: CASSGLTNTGELFF. The chain links TRBV25-1 to TRBJ2-2; maybe TRBD2 (5 bases). Germline V lookup: CDR1 MGHDK, CDR2 SYGVNS. V shed 8 bases and J shed 2 bases, with 12 bases lying between them. There are 14 residues in the CDR3.